This entry lists 20 T cell receptor beta chains sequenced from one sample in a study of blood T cells in healthy people across ages. For the second PCR, which ran for about 6 to 11 cycles, a sample-barcoded 5' primer and a J-beta primer mix were used. MiXCR, applied by TCRdb to the 5' RACE reads, yields one record per CDR3 protein. The sample lists more than 500,000 distinct CDR3 sequences, about 27% occurring once. Another study also made use of these data, one on T cells of mothers and their children.

The source material was blood. The receptor source for this set is a boy younger than 10 in good health.

The chain joins TRBV30 to TRBJ2-4, with D unclear. This CDR3 region has 14 residues. Per the germline V gene, CDR1 is GTSNPN and CDR2 is SVGIG (reference sequence). Trimming removed 1 base at V and 0 bases at J, with 7 bases between. The chain's CDR3 is CAWSGLLAKNIQYF. CDR3 in DNA: TGTGCCTGGAGTGGGCTGCTAGCCAAAAACATTCAGTACTTC. The full variable domain, completed using reference TRBV30 and TRBJ2-4, is SQTIHQWPATLVQPVGSPLSLECTVEGTSNPNLYWYRQAAGRGLQLLFYSVGIGQISSEVPQNLSASRPQDRQFILSSKKLLLSDSGFYLCAWSGLLAKNIQYFGAGTRLSVL.

This clonotype was seen just once. This chain uses TRBV6-5 with TRBJ2-3; either TRBD1 or TRBD2 may fit D (5 bases each). V was shortened by 0 bases and J by 0 bases, with 13 bases between the two germline ends. The germline V gene encodes CDR1 MNHEY and CDR2 SVGAGI. CDR3 length equals 17 residues. CDR3: CASSYSGEVSSTDTQYF. CDR3 DNA sequence: TGTGCCAGCAGTTACTCGGGGGAAGTATCTAGCACAGATACGCAGTATTTT.

V is TRBV12-3 or TRBV12-4 and J is TRBJ2-5; the D is unclear. V was cut by 8 bases and J by 4 bases, with 17 bases left in between. The CDR3 totals 14 residues. The CDR3 loop reads CASEKGLGVETQYF. The CDR3 coding sequence is TGTGCCAGCGAAAAGGGTTTGGGTGTAGAGACCCAGTACTTC.

In its sample, this clonotype was seen a few times. This chain uses TRBV29-1 with TRBJ1-2; a possible D gene is TRBD1 (6 bases). The CDR3 loop spans 20 amino acids. CDR1 and CDR2 from the germline V gene are SQVTM and ANQGSEA. V lost 7 bases to trimming and J lost 0 bases, with 33 bases between them. The chain's CDR3 is CSEEPFRGDRNPAANYGYTF. The CDR3 DNA sequence: TGCAGCGAGGAGCCGTTTAGGGGGGATCGTAATCCAGCAGCTAACTATGGCTACACCTTC.

This chain uses TRBV3-1 with TRBJ1-2; 8 positions agree with TRBD1. CDR1 is LGHDT and CDR2 is YNNKEL in the germline V gene (reference sequence). CDR3 length: 11 residues. Trimming removed 6 bases from V and 8 bases from J; junction bases left unmatched: 2. Here the CDR3 reads CASRDREGYTF. The CDR3 DNA sequence: TGTGCCAGCAGGGACAGGGAAGGCTACACCTTC.

This clonotype was counted only a few times. The chain combines TRBV11-2 with TRBJ2-5; TRBD1 agrees at 8 bases. Germline loops: CDR1 SGHAT, CDR2 FQNNGV. V shed 4 bases and J 3 bases; nucleotides not matched to a gene: 7. This CDR3 comprises 15 residues. The CDR3 nucleotides read TGTGCCAGCAGCTACAGACAGGGGTGGGAAGAGACCCAGTACTTC. It encodes CASSYRQGWEETQYF.

There are a few counts of this clonotype. The rearrangement joins TRBV10-2 to TRBJ2-5, with 9 positions matching TRBD2. CDR3 size: 15 residues. Germline assignment: CDR1 WSHSY and CDR2 SAAADI. The V segment lost 2 bases and the J segment 2 bases; nucleotides outside the gene matches: 3. CDR3 in DNA: TGCGCCAGCAGTGAGCTAGCGGGGTTACAAGAGACCCAGTACTTC. Translated: CASSELAGLQETQYF.

This clonotype occurred a few times. The chain joins TRBV12-3 or TRBV12-4 to TRBJ2-1; perhaps TRBD2 as D (5 bases). Deletions cut 1 base from V and 3 bases from J, with 10 bases between. The CDR3 sequence is 15 residues long. This CDR3 is CASSLEAGIYNEQFF. The DNA of the CDR3 is TGTGCCAGCAGTTTAGAGGCCGGGATCTACAATGAGCAGTTCTTC.

This clonotype was counted a few times. CDR3 sequence: CASSRPGRRGYTF. DNA for the CDR3: TGTGCCAGCAGCCGACCGGGACGACGAGGCTACACCTTC. The chain is built from TRBV9 and TRBJ1-2, with D possibly matching TRBD1 (5 bases). V was clipped by 4 bases and J by 8 bases, with 15 bases between them. From germline, CDR1 is SGDLS and CDR2 YYNGEE. This CDR3 has 13 residues.

This clonotype came up a few times. The chain links TRBV9 to TRBJ2-4; the match to TRBD2 covers 12 bases. This CDR3 is built from 15 residues. Trimming removed 4 bases from V and 6 bases from J; junction bases left unmatched: 5. CDR1 is SGDLS and CDR2 is YYNGEE in the germline V gene. Here the CDR3 reads CASSRTSGGRNIQYF. The CDR3 DNA is TGTGCCAGCAGCAGAACTAGCGGGGGGCGAAACATTCAGTACTTC.

The V gene is TRBV3-1, the J gene TRBJ1-1, with D possibly TRBD1 on 5 matching bases. CDR1 LGHDT and CDR2 YNNKEL come from the germline V gene (reference sequence). This CDR3 comprises 15 residues. V was clipped by 4 bases and J by 4 bases, with 16 bases between them. The CDR3 DNA reads TGTGCCAGCAGCCCCCCCGTAGGGGTGGGCACTGAAGCTTTCTTT. Amino acids: CASSPPVGVGTEAFF.

This chain uses TRBV7-3 with TRBJ1-1; a weak D match, TRBD1 (5 bases). The CDR3 consists of 14 residues. V lost 4 bases and J lost 2, with 11 bases in between. From germline, CDR1 is SGHTA and CDR2 FQGTGA. In DNA form, the CDR3 reads TGTGCCAGCAGCTCCTCGGGGCCAAACACTGAAGCTTTCTTT. Amino acid sequence: CASSSSGPNTEAFF.

This chain connects TRBV4-3 to TRBJ2-5, with D maybe TRBD1 (5 bases). The J call may be in error: the DNA end matches TRBJ2-7 better. Germline assignment: CDR1 LGHNA and CDR2 YSLEER. CDR3 length: 14 amino acids. DNA for the CDR3: TGCGCCAGCAGCCAAGATCAGACAGCCTACGAGCAGTACTTC. It is translated as CASSQDQTAYEQYF.

The chain uses TRBV5-1 and TRBJ2-5; a weak D match, TRBD1 (5 bases). The germline V gene has CDR1 SGHRS and CDR2 YFSETQ. CDR3 size: 14 residues. The germline V and J ends were trimmed by 2 bases and 5 bases, with 13 bases remaining between them. The CDR3 nucleotides read TGCGCCAGCAGCTTAGGGGCGAACAGGGAGACCCAGTACTTC. Residues: CASSLGANRETQYF.

This clonotype has just one count. At one end the junction does not follow the germline gene, possibly because of a read error. This chain uses TRBV25-1 with TRBJ2-5; 11 nucleotides match TRBD2. The CDR3 length is 18 residues. CDR1 is MGHDK and CDR2 is SYGVNS in the germline V gene. The CDR3, as DNA: TGTGCCAGCAGTGCCCGCGCTAGCGGGGGGTTCTTCGGAGAGACCCAGTGCTTC. Translated: CASSARASGGFFGETQCF. Full variable domain (remainder filled in from reference TRBV25-1 and TRBJ2-5): EADIYQTPRYLVIGTGKKITLECSQTMGHDKMYWYQQDPGMELHLIHYSYGVNSTEKGDLSSESTVSRIRTEHFPLTLESARPSHTSQYLCASSARASGGFFGETQCFGPGTRLLVL.

V usage is TRBV18 and J usage is TRBJ2-5, with TRBD1 as a possible D gene (6 bases). The CDR3 spans 14 residues. Trimming removed 2 bases from V and 4 bases from J, with 11 bases in between. Germline values: CDR1 KGHSH, CDR2 LQKENI. This chain's CDR3 is CASSPGQTGETQYF. DNA for the CDR3: TGTGCCAGCTCACCAGGACAGACCGGAGAGACCCAGTACTTC.

The genes are TRBV5-1 and TRBJ1-4, with 8 bases identical to TRBD1. The CDR3 runs 15 residues. Trimming removed 3 bases from V and 5 bases from J; junction bases left unmatched: 6. CDR1 SGHRS and CDR2 YFSETQ come from the germline V gene. CDR3 region: CASSSTGGLNEKLFF. CDR3 nucleotide sequence: TGCGCCAGCAGCTCAACAGGGGGTCTGAATGAAAAACTGTTTTTT.

The chain combines TRBV6-5 with TRBJ2-7, with D perhaps TRBD1 (6 bases). CDR1 is MNHEY, CDR2 SVGAGI, per germline. V was clipped by 2 bases and J by 2 bases, with 10 bases between them. CDR3 length equals 14 residues. The CDR3 nucleotides are TGTGCCAGCAGTTACGGGACAACTACCTACGAGCAGTACTTC. Its translation is CASSYGTTTYEQYF.

The V and J genes are TRBV2 and TRBJ2-3; TRBD2 agrees at 9 bases. V was clipped by 1 base and J by 5 bases; unmatched bases: 7. The CDR3 loop spans 16 amino acids. CDR1 is SNHLY and CDR2 is FYNNEI in the germline V gene. This CDR3 reads CASSEGAGGWIDTQYF. The CDR3 DNA reads TGTGCCAGCAGTGAAGGAGCGGGGGGATGGATAGATACGCAGTATTTT.

The gene calls are TRBV5-1 and TRBJ2-6; D is undetermined. Germline CDR1 reads SGHRS; CDR2 reads YFSETQ. The CDR3 sequence is 15 residues long. V lost 3 bases and J lost 0, with 7 bases in between. The CDR3 reads CASSWTSSGANVLTF. The DNA of the CDR3 is TGCGCCAGCAGCTGGACCAGCTCTGGGGCCAACGTCCTGACTTTC.